These 7 T cell receptor beta chains were sequenced from one sample in a study of shared clonotypes between healthy human individuals. Assay used: immunoSEQ multiplex PCR; TCRdb lists only in-frame clones, some missing. The sample includes roughly 1.4 million clones, approximately 98.5% of them seen just once. The sequencing input was naive CD4+ T cells sorted from blood. As for subset: CD45RA+ positively selected. The receptors originated from a man in his thirties or forties in good health.

V and J are TRBV18 and TRBJ1-2, with D perhaps matching TRBD1 (5 bases). CDR3 length: 14 residues. CDR1 and CDR2 (germline): KGHSH, LQKENI. V lost 2 bases and J lost 3, with 10 bases in between. The CDR3: CASSPKEGHYGYTF. CDR3 coding DNA: TGTGCCAGCTCACCAAAGGAGGGGCACTATGGCTACACCTTC.

As DNA, the CDR3 is TGTGCCAGCAGTCCCGACCGGGACAGGGACTACGAGCAGTACTTC. Translating gives CASSPDRDRDYEQYF. The V and J genes are TRBV27 and TRBJ2-7, with TRBD1 matching 9 bases. The length of the CDR3 is 15 residues. J lost 3 bases, V lost 5 bases, and 8 bases had no gene match. Germline assignment: CDR1 MNHEY and CDR2 SMNVEV (reference sequence).

This chain links TRBV5-4 with TRBJ2-7; 10 bases fit TRBD1. The germline V gene encodes CDR1 SGHNT and CDR2 YYREEE (reference sequence). J gave up 2 bases and V 4 bases, and 6 bases lay outside the gene matches. CDR3 length: 15 residues. In DNA, the CDR3 is TGTGCCAGCAGCCCTGACAGGGGGCGAACCTACGAGCAGTACTTC. This gives the protein CASSPDRGRTYEQYF.

The chain carries TRBV5-1 and TRBJ2-2; 8 bases fit TRBD2. Germline CDR1 SGHRS, CDR2 YFSETQ. The CDR3 has 18 amino acids. Trimming took 4 bases from V and 4 from J; bases not matched to a gene: 15. The CDR3 coding sequence is TGCGCCAGCAGCAGTACCGGGACTAGACCTATGAGCACCGGGGAGCTGTTTTTT. Translation gives CASSSTGTRPMSTGELFF.

The chain is built from TRBV5-4 and TRBJ2-2, with 7 positions matching TRBD2. The V gene end was trimmed by 0 bases and the J gene end by 5 bases; junction bases not matched to a gene: 7. The CDR3 is 16 amino acids. The germline V gene encodes CDR1 SGHNT and CDR2 YYREEE (reference sequence). CDR3 coding DNA: TGTGCCAGCAGCTTGGCGGCTAGCGGATTAACCGGGGAGCTGTTTTTT. Protein sequence: CASSLAASGLTGELFF.

This chain links TRBV9 with TRBJ2-1, with no clear D. The CDR3 is made up of 12 amino acids. V lost 3 bases, J lost 6 bases, and 7 bases lay in between. CDR1 and CDR2 from the germline V gene are SGDLS and YYNGEE. The CDR3 protein is CASSGITNEQFF. The CDR3 region has the DNA TGTGCCAGCAGCGGTATCACCAATGAGCAGTTCTTC.

As to this clone: Different DNA sequences within this sample yield the same CDR3. The chain links TRBV5-1 to TRBJ2-1; possible D gene TRBD1, 5 bases. Per the germline V gene, CDR1 is SGHRS and CDR2 is YFSETQ. The CDR3 loop spans 13 amino acids. V was clipped by 5 bases and J by 6 bases, with 12 bases between them. The CDR3: CASSSQGGNEQFF. The CDR3 region has the DNA TGCGCCAGCAGTTCGCAGGGTGGCAATGAGCAGTTCTTC.